The T cell receptor (beta chain) described here comes from a study of blood T cell repertoires in COVID-19. Study-level information: The study drew acute and convalescent COVID-19 samples from the United States, Italy and Spain. PBMCs, B-cell-depleted T cells, or T cells were the source of the cDNA or gDNA that made up the material.

Produced via immunoSEQ multiplex PCR; TCRdb's table is partial and in-frame only. The table shows around 170,000 clones, with 80% to 85% occurring only once. V was clipped by 5 bases and J by 2 bases, with 5 bases between them. CDR1 is KGHSH, CDR2 LQKENI, per germline. The CDR3 sequence is 12 residues long. The clonotype was recovered from a woman aged 70-85 years with COVID-19, enrolled during active disease. V usage is TRBV18 and J usage is TRBJ2-3; no firm D call. Input material: peripheral blood. This CDR3 reads CASSVVTDTQYF. The CDR3 DNA reads TGTGCCAGCTCAGTAGTCACAGATACGCAGTATTTT.